This entry is about one T cell receptor (beta chain). Original methodology: Counts of nucleated cells, estimated from reference gene primer amplification, were obtained. Method: immunoSEQ multiplex PCR; TCRdb's copy keeps in-frame clones and lacks some. That table is the source of V, J and clone size, and D and trimming were worked out from the DNA. In the table there are approximately 130,000 clones, around 81% of which are singletons. The data stem from a study of blood T cell repertoires in COVID-19. The CDR3 covers 13 residues. Germline V gives CDR1 SGHNT, CDR2 YYREEE (reference sequence). With 6 bases removed from V and 2 bases from J, the gap between germline ends came to 11 bases.

The rearrangement joins TRBV5-4 to TRBJ2-5, with D maybe TRBD1 (5 bases). Material: peripheral blood. This clonotype was obtained from a woman in her fifties or sixties with active or convalescent COVID-19. The CDR3 spells CASMGPKQETQYF. The CDR3 bases are TGTGCCAGCATGGGGCCCAAACAAGAGACCCAGTACTTC.